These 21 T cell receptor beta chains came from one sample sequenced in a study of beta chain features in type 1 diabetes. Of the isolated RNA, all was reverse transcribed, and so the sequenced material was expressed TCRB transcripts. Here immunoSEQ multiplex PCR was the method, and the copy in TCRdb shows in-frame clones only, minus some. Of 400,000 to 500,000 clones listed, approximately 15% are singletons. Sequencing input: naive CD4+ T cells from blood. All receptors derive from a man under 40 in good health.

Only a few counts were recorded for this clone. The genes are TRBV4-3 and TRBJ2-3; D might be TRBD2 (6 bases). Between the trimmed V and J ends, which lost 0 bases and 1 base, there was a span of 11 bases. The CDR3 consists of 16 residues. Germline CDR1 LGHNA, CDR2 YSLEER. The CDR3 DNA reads TGCGCCAGCAGCCAAGATAGGAGGGACCGCACAGATACGCAGTATTTT. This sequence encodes CASSQDRRDRTDTQYF.

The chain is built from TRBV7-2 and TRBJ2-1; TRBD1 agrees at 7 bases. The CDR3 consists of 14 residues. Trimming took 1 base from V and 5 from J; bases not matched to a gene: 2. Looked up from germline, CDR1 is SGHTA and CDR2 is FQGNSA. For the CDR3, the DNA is TGTGCCAGCAGCTTAGGGGACAGCAACAATGAGCAGTTCTTC. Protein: CASSLGDSNNEQFF.

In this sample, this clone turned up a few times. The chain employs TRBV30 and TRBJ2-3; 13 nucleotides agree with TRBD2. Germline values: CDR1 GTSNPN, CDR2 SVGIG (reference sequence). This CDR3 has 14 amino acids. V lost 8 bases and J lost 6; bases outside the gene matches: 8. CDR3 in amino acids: CAGGTSGAEDTQYF. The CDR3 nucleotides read TGTGCCGGGGGGACTAGCGGGGCAGAGGATACGCAGTATTTT.

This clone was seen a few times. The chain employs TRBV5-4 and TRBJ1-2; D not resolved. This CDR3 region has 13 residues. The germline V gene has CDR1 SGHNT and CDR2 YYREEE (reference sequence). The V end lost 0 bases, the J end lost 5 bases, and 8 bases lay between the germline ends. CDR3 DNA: TGTGCCAGCAGCTTGGAACAAGCGTATGGCTACACCTTC. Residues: CASSLEQAYGYTF.

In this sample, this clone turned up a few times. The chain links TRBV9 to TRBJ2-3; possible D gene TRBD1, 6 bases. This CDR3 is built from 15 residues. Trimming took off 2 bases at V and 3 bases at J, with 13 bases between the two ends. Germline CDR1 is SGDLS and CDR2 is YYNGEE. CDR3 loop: CASSVGQGLTDTQYF. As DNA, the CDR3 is TGTGCCAGCAGCGTCGGGCAGGGGTTAACAGATACGCAGTATTTT. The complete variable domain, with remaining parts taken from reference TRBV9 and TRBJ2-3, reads DSGVTQTPKHLITATGQRVTLRCSPRSGDLSVYWYQQSLDQGLQFLIQYYNGEERAKGNILERFSAQQFPDLHSELNLSSLELGDSALYFCASSVGQGLTDTQYFGPGTRLTVL.

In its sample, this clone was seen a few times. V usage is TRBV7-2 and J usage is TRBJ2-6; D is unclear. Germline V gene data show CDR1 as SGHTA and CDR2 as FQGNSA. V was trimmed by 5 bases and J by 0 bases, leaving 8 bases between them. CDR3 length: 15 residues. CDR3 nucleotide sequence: TGTGCCAGCAGCCCTACCTCCTCTGGGGCCAACGTCCTGACTTTC. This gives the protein CASSPTSSGANVLTF.

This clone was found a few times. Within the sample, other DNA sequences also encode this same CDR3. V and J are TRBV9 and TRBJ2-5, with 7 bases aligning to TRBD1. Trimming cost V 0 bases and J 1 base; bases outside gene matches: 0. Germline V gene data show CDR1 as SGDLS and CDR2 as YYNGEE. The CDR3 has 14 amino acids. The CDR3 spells CASSVDRGQETQYF. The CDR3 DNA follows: TGTGCCAGCAGCGTAGACAGGGGCCAAGAGACCCAGTACTTC.

CDR3 sequence reads: CASRLAGGSNEQFF. CDR3 DNA sequence: TGTGCCAGCAGGCTAGCGGGAGGGTCCAATGAGCAGTTCTTC. The chain combines TRBV6-5 with TRBJ2-1, with 12 bases aligning to TRBD2. V shed 6 bases and J 6 bases; nucleotides not matched to a gene: 3. Per germline, CDR1 MNHEY and CDR2 SVGAGI. This CDR3 has 14 residues.

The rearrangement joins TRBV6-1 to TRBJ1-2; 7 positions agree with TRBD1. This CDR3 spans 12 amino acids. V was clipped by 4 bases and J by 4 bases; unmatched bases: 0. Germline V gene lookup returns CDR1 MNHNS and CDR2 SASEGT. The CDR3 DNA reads TGTGCCAGCAGTGGACAGGGCTATGGCTACACCTTC. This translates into CASSGQGYGYTF.

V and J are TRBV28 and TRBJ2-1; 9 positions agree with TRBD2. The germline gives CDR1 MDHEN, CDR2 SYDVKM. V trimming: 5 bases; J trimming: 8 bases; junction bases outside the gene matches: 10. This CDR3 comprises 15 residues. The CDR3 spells CASSQIAGEVHEQFF. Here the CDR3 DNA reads TGTGCCAGCAGTCAAATAGCGGGAGAGGTCCATGAGCAGTTCTTC.

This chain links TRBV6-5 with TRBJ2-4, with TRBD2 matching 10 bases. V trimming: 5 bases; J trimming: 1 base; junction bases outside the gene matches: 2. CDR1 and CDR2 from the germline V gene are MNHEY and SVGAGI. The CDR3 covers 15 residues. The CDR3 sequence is CASSPTSGAKNIQYF. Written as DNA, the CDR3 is TGTGCCAGCAGTCCGACTAGCGGGGCCAAAAACATTCAGTACTTC.

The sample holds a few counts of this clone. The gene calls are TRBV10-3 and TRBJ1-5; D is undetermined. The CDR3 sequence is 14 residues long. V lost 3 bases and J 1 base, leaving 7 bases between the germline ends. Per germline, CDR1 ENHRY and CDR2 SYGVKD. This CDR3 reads CAISDTDSNQPQHF. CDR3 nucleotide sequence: TGTGCCATCAGTGACACTGACAGCAATCAGCCCCAGCATTTT.

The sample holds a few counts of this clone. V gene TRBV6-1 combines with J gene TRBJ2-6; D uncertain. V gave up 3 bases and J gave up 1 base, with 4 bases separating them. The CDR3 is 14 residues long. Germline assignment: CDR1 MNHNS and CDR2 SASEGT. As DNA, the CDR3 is TGTGCCAGCAGTGACTGGTCTGGGGCCAACGTCCTGACTTTC. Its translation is CASSDWSGANVLTF.

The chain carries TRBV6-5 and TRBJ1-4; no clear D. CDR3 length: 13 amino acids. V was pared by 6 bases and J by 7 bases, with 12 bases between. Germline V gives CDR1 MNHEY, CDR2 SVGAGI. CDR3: CASRPHTVEKLFF. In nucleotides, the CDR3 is TGTGCCAGCAGACCTCACACGGTTGAAAAACTGTTTTTT.

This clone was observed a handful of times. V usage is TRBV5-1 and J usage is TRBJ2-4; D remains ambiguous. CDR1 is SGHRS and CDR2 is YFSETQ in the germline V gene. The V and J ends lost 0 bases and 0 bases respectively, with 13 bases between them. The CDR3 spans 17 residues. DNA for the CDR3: TGCGCCAGCAGCTTGGCCTGGAATCTATTAGCCAAAAACATTCAGTACTTC. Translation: CASSLAWNLLAKNIQYF.

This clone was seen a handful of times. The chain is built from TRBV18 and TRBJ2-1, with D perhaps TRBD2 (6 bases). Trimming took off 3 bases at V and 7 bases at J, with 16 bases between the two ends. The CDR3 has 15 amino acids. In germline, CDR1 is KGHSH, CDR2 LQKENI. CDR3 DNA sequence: TGTGCCAGCTCACCTACCATTGGCGGGGTGAATGAGCAGTTCTTC. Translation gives CASSPTIGGVNEQFF.

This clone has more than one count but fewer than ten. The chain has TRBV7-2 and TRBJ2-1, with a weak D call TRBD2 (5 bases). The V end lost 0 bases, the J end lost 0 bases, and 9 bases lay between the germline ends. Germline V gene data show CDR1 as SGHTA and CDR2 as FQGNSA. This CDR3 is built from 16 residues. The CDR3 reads CASSLAMGSSYNEQFF. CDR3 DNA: TGTGCCAGCAGCTTAGCGATGGGGAGCTCCTACAATGAGCAGTTCTTC.

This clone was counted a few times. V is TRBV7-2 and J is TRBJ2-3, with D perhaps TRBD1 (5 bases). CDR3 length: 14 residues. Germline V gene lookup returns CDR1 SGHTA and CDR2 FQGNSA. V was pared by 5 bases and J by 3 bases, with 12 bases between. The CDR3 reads CASSTQGVTDTQYF. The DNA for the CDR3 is TGTGCCAGCAGCACCCAGGGTGTGACAGATACGCAGTATTTT. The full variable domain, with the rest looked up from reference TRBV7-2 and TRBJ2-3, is GAGVSQSPSNKVTEKGKDVELRCDPISGHTALYWYRQSLGQGLEFLIYFQGNSAPDKSGLPSDRFSAERTGGSVSTLTIQRTQQEDSAVYLCASSTQGVTDTQYFGPGTRLTVL.

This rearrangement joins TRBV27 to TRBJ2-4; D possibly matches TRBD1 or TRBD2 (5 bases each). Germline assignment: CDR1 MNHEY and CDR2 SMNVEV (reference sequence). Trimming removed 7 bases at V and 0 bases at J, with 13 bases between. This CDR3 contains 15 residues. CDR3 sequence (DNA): TGTGCCAGCACCGGGACGAGTCAAGCCAAAAACATTCAGTACTTC. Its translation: CASTGTSQAKNIQYF.

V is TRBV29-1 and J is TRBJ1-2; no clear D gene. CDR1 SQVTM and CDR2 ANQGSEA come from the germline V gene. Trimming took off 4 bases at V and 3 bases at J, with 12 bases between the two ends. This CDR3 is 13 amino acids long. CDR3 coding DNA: TGCAGCGTTGTAAACGCCGCCCACTATGGCTACACCTTC. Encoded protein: CSVVNAAHYGYTF.

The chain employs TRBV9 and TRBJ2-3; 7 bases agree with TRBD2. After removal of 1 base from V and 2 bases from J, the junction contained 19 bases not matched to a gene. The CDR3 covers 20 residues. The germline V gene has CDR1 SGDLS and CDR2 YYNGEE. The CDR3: CASSVLGVLGTGGLTDTQYF. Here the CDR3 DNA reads TGTGCCAGCAGCGTACTAGGGGTTTTAGGAACGGGAGGTCTCACAGATACGCAGTATTTT.